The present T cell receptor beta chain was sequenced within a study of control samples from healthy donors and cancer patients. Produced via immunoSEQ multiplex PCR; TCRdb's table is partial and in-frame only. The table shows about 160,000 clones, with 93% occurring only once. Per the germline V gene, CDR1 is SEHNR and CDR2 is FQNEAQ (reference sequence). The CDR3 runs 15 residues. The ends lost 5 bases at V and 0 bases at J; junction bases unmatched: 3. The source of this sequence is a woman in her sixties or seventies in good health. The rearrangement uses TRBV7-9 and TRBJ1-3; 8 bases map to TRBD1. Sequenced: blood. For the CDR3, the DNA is TGTGCCAGCAGCACTACAGGGGGCTCTGGAAACACCATATATTTT. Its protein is CASSTTGGSGNTIYF.